This T cell receptor beta chain was retrieved from a study of shared clonotypes between healthy human individuals. Findings and caveats of the study: Among four donors, 4.5% to 5.5% of naive CD4 clonotypes were found in common. Having only a few donors restricted how much genetic and exposure-history diversity was captured. Non-shared clonotypes showed lower generation probabilities than clonotypes common to all four donors.

Here immunoSEQ multiplex PCR was the method, and the copy in TCRdb shows in-frame clones only, minus some. The sample carries roughly 2.5 million clones, 85% to 95% recorded once. Concerning this clone: Its antigen is not identified.

CDR3 size: 14 residues. From germline, CDR1 is MNHEY and CDR2 SVGAGI. Deletions cut 2 bases from V and 4 bases from J, with 9 bases between. The J gene is TRBJ1-5, the V gene TRBV6-5, with D unclear. This clonotype originated in a man aged 18 to 30 in good health. The sample consisted of naive CD4+ T cells sorted from blood. Subset denoted: CD45RA+ positively selected. The CDR3 nucleotides read TGTGCCAGCAGTTACCGAGGGAAAAATCAGCCCCAGCATTTT. Its protein product is CASSYRGKNQPQHF.